The next 22 T cell receptor beta chains were all read from a single sample in a study of blood T cell repertoires in COVID-19. Assay used: immunoSEQ multiplex PCR; TCRdb lists only in-frame clones, some missing. This sample has 200,000 to 250,000 clones, with 70% to 90% found just once. Material: peripheral blood. The origin of the receptors is a woman younger than 30 who had recovered from COVID-19.

The rearrangement links TRBV7-2 to TRBJ2-3; 11 bases are a match to TRBD2. CDR1 is SGHTA and CDR2 is FQGNSA in the germline V gene. The CDR3 spans 16 residues. With V trimmed by 3 bases and J by 3 bases, 5 bases remained unmatched. The CDR3 coding sequence is TGTGCCAGCAGCTTCCTGGGACTAGCGGTGACAGATACGCAGTATTTT. It translates to CASSFLGLAVTDTQYF.

This clone was seen a handful of times. The CDR3, as DNA: TGTGCCAGCACCCTCCTAGCGGGGGGCACCTACAATGAGCAGTTCTTC. As protein: CASTLLAGGTYNEQFF. The chain links TRBV7-2 to TRBJ2-1; 11 bases align to TRBD2. This CDR3 is built from 16 residues. The trim removed 7 bases at V and 2 bases at J, leaving 7 bases unmatched. Germline assignment: CDR1 SGHTA and CDR2 FQGNSA.

The J gene is TRBJ1-2, the V gene TRBV7-3, with D possibly TRBD1 on 6 matching bases. V lost 1 base, J lost 5 bases, and 14 bases lay in between. CDR3 length: 15 residues. Germline values: CDR1 SGHTA, CDR2 FQGTGA. The chain's CDR3 is CASSLMGHSQYGYTF. The DNA for the CDR3 is TGTGCCAGCAGCTTAATGGGACATTCTCAATATGGCTACACCTTC.

The rearrangement links TRBV27 to TRBJ2-3; the D gene is possibly TRBD1 (6 bases). The CDR3 contains 16 residues. Trimming stripped 2 bases from V and 3 bases from J, with 15 bases between. Germline V CDR1 and CDR2: MNHEY, SMNVEV (reference sequence). DNA for the CDR3: TGTGCCAGCAGTTTAGGGGGCCCGAGAAATACAGATACGCAGTATTTT. Encoded protein: CASSLGGPRNTDTQYF.

The gene calls are TRBV11-3 and TRBJ2-5; 9 nucleotides match TRBD2. The junction had 9 bases not matched to a gene; V was cut back by 5 bases and J by 2 bases. The CDR3 is 16 residues long. The germline V gene has CDR1 SGHNT and CDR2 YENEEA. Here the CDR3 reads CASSPQGLAGQETQYF. The CDR3 DNA reads as TGTGCCAGCAGCCCCCAGGGTCTAGCGGGACAAGAGACCCAGTACTTC.

This rearrangement joins TRBV27 to TRBJ2-5, with 7 bases identical to TRBD2. After removal of 3 bases from V and 0 bases from J, the junction contained 4 bases not matched to a gene. This CDR3 is 15 amino acids long. Germline CDR1 is MNHEY and CDR2 is SMNVEV (reference sequence). The CDR3 coding sequence is TGTGCCAGCAGTTTGCTAGCGGAGTACCAAGAGACCCAGTACTTC. It encodes CASSLLAEYQETQYF.

This clone came up once. The chain carries TRBV27 and TRBJ1-1, with D perhaps matching TRBD1 (5 bases). The CDR3 extends over 14 amino acids. From germline, CDR1 is MNHEY and CDR2 SMNVEV (reference sequence). The V end lost 5 bases, the J end lost 7 bases, and 17 bases lay between the germline ends. The CDR3 reads CASSGRQNSDEAFF. CDR3 DNA: TGTGCCAGCAGTGGCAGACAGAACTCTGATGAAGCTTTCTTT.

This chain joins TRBV30 and TRBJ2-1; maybe TRBD2 (6 bases). There are 12 residues in the CDR3. CDR1 is GTSNPN and CDR2 is SVGIG in the germline V gene (reference sequence). The germline V and J ends were trimmed by 0 bases and 7 bases, with 7 bases remaining between them. CDR3: CAWSVSGNEQFF. Written as DNA, the CDR3 is TGTGCCTGGAGTGTAAGCGGGAATGAGCAGTTCTTC.

The chain employs TRBV2 and TRBJ1-5, with TRBD1 matching over 8 bases. The CDR3 runs 14 residues. J was trimmed by 6 bases and V by 9 bases; bases with no gene match: 10. Germline V lookup: CDR1 SNHLY, CDR2 FYNNEI. CDR3: CASMDGRGLQPQHF. The CDR3 DNA is TGTGCCAGTATGGACGGCAGGGGGCTTCAGCCCCAGCATTTT.

The V call is TRBV19, the J call TRBJ2-1, with 11 bases lining up with TRBD1. The CDR3 is 16 amino acids. Germline lookup yields CDR1 LNHDA and CDR2 SQIVND (reference sequence). V trimming: 9 bases; J trimming: 3 bases; junction bases outside the gene matches: 10. CDR3 in amino acids: CASSGGTGGGYNEQFF. As DNA, the CDR3 is TGTGCCAGCTCGGGGGGGACAGGGGGTGGCTACAATGAGCAGTTCTTC.

The rearrangement links TRBV6-5 to TRBJ1-4; a possible D gene is TRBD1 (6 bases). Germline loops: CDR1 MNHEY, CDR2 SVGAGI. V was trimmed by 6 bases and J by 3 bases, leaving 14 bases between them. CDR3 length: 15 amino acids. CDR3 sequence reads: CASRDRGAANEKLFF. As DNA, the CDR3 is TGTGCCAGCAGGGACCGGGGGGCGGCTAATGAAAAACTGTTTTTT.

The V and J genes are TRBV27 and TRBJ2-5, with D tentatively TRBD1 (5 bases). The germline V gene encodes CDR1 MNHEY and CDR2 SMNVEV (reference sequence). The CDR3 covers 16 residues. V was trimmed by 6 bases and J by 2 bases, leaving 19 bases between them. The CDR3 nucleotides read TGTGCCAGCAGATGGACCGACAGTTCTCTACAAGAGACCCAGTACTTC. Residues: CASRWTDSSLQETQYF.

The genes are TRBV2 and TRBJ2-1; maybe TRBD1 (6 bases). CDR3 length equals 13 residues. Deletions cut 4 bases from V and 6 bases from J, with 10 bases between. CDR1 and CDR2 (germline): SNHLY, FYNNEI. The CDR3 nucleotides are TGTGCCAGCAGTGGTTCAGGGGTCAATGAGCAGTTCTTC. Amino acid sequence: CASSGSGVNEQFF. Full variable domain (outside the CDR3, taken from reference TRBV2 and TRBJ2-1): EPEVTQTPSHQVTQMGQEVILRCVPISNHLYFYWYRQILGQKVEFLVSFYNNEISEKSEIFDDQFSVERPDGSNFTLKIRSTKLEDSAMYFCASSGSGVNEQFFGPGTRLTVL.

This clone was observed a handful of times. As DNA, the CDR3 is TGTGCCTGGACCGGAACAGGGGGCGAGCAGTACTTC. This codes for CAWTGTGGEQYF. The gene calls are TRBV30 and TRBJ2-7; 8 positions agree with TRBD1. This CDR3 contains 12 residues. Per germline, CDR1 GTSNPN and CDR2 SVGIG (reference sequence). J lost 6 bases, V lost 4 bases, and 5 bases had no gene match.

V gene TRBV14 combines with J gene TRBJ2-7, with 8 bases matching TRBD1. The CDR3 spans 15 residues. CDR1 is SGHDN and CDR2 is FVKESK in the germline V gene. Unmatched junction bases numbered 8, after V lost 3 bases and J lost 4 bases. CDR3 protein: CASSQIGQGRYEQYF. DNA for the CDR3: TGTGCCAGCAGCCAGATAGGACAGGGACGATACGAGCAGTACTTC.

J is TRBJ1-4 and V is TRBV4-1; D not certain. This CDR3 comprises 14 residues. Germline CDR1 is MGHRA and CDR2 is YSYEKL. Trimming pared 7 bases from V and 6 bases from J, leaving 15 bases between. The CDR3 reads CASTPGSAYEKLFF. In nucleotides, the CDR3 is TGCGCCAGCACCCCGGGAAGCGCTTATGAAAAACTGTTTTTT.

The V and J genes are TRBV19 and TRBJ2-2; TRBD2 is a possible D gene (6 bases). CDR1 and CDR2 (germline): LNHDA, SQIVND (reference sequence). V lost 3 bases, J lost 6 bases, and 14 bases lay in between. This CDR3 region has 15 residues. The DNA of the CDR3 is TGTGCCAGTAGTATCCGGGACTCCCTCCCCGGGGAGCTGTTTTTT. It codes for CASSIRDSLPGELFF.

DNA of the CDR3: TGTGCCAGCAGCCAAGAATACAGGGTGACTGAAGCTTTCTTT. Protein: CASSQEYRVTEAFF. This chain links TRBV3-1 (or the pseudogene TRBV3-2) with TRBJ1-1, with TRBD1 as a possible D gene (6 bases). Trimming shortened V by 0 bases and J by 5 bases, and 10 bases separated the two germline ends. Germline CDR1 LGHDT, CDR2 YNNKEL (reference sequence). CDR3 length: 14 residues.

CDR3 sequence reads: CASSESSGTGELFF. Written as DNA, the CDR3 is TGTGCCAGCAGTGAATCCAGCGGGACCGGGGAGCTGTTTTTT. The chain has TRBV25-1 and TRBJ2-2, with D perhaps matching TRBD2 (6 bases). Germline V gene lookup returns CDR1 MGHDK and CDR2 SYGVNS. The CDR3 sequence is 14 residues long. V was pared by 1 base and J by 5 bases, with 8 bases between.

The rearrangement uses TRBV15 and TRBJ1-1; D perhaps matches TRBD1 (6 bases). Trimming cost V 6 bases and J 6 bases, with 17 bases left between them. Germline lookup yields CDR1 LNHNV and CDR2 YYDKDF (reference sequence). The CDR3 is made up of 14 amino acids. CDR3 in amino acids: CATRPRGGDAEAFF. The CDR3 DNA follows: TGTGCCACCAGACCCAGGGGCGGTGACGCTGAAGCTTTCTTT. Using reference TRBV15 and TRBJ1-1 for the parts outside the CDR3, the full variable domain is DAMVIQNPRYQVTQFGKPVTLSCSQTLNHNVMYWYQQKSSQAPKLLFHYYDKDFNNEADTPDNFQSRRPNTSFCFLDIRSPGLGDTAMYLCATRPRGGDAEAFFGQGTRLTVV.

The CDR3 reads CASSTGAGRGELFF. In DNA, the CDR3 is TGTGCCAGCAGCACCGGGGCGGGGCGGGGGGAGCTGTTTTTT. The J gene is TRBJ2-2, the V gene TRBV3-1 (or the pseudogene TRBV3-2); the D gene is possibly TRBD2 (6 bases). CDR3 length: 14 residues. Germline CDR1 LGHDT, CDR2 YNNKEL (reference sequence). V dropped 5 bases and J dropped 8 bases, with 15 bases sitting between them.

This chain uses TRBV27 with TRBJ1-1, with D perhaps matching TRBD1 (6 bases). The CDR3 is 14 residues long. V gave up 5 bases and J gave up 5 bases, with 15 bases separating them. Germline V gene lookup returns CDR1 MNHEY and CDR2 SMNVEV (reference sequence). For the CDR3, the DNA is TGTGCCAGCAGTCCTATTGACAGGTTGACTGAAGCTTTCTTT. Protein sequence: CASSPIDRLTEAFF.